This TCR beta chain was identified during a study of naive and memory T cell subsets. Study-wide findings and caveats: There was no ground truth to check naive and memory subset results. Activation and differentiation may alter RNA-based TCR counts. In CD4 and CD8 cells, diversity dropped from naive through EMRA.

Both TRBC1 and TRBC2 were covered by a beta constant-region primer of two equimolar oligonucleotides. TCRdb used MiXCR to reprocess the UMI-ligation and nested PCR reads, holding one entry per CDR3 protein. This table has under 150,000 distinct CDR3 sequences, over 15% appearing once. V was cut by 0 bases and J by 6 bases, with 11 bases left in between. The CDR3 loop spans 14 amino acids. Germline loops: CDR1 SGDLS, CDR2 YYNGEE. On this clonotype: The antigen remains undetermined.

Material for sequencing was naive CD4+ T cells from blood. The TCR comes from a human donor in good health. This chain connects TRBV9 to TRBJ2-3; the D is unclear. CDR3 in DNA: TGTGCCAGCAGCGTAGGGTTAGGGTCGGATACGCAGTATTTT. This translates into CASSVGLGSDTQYF. The variable domain in full, completed from reference TRBV9 and TRBJ2-3, reads DSGVTQTPKHLITATGQRVTLRCSPRSGDLSVYWYQQSLDQGLQFLIQYYNGEERAKGNILERFSAQQFPDLHSELNLSSLELGDSALYFCASSVGLGSDTQYFGPGTRLTVL.